This entry describes one TCR beta chain. Sequencing was performed with immunoSEQ multiplex PCR; in TCRdb, only in-frame clones are kept and a portion is missing. The table has 75,000 to 90,000 clones, 93% seen once. The CDR3 totals 14 residues. Trimming cost V 3 bases and J 0 bases, with 6 bases left between them. The germline V gene encodes CDR1 SNHLY and CDR2 FYNNEI. The sample comes from a study of technical replicates of blood from a handful of donors. The rearrangement joins TRBV2 to TRBJ1-3; D not resolved. The sequenced sample consisted of T cells isolated from PBMCs. The receptor comes from a human donor in good health. The CDR3 loop is CASSDIISGNTIYF. The CDR3 coding sequence is TGTGCCAGCAGTGATATTATCTCTGGAAACACCATATATTTT.